These 13 T cell receptor beta chains were sequenced from one sample in a study of blood T cells in healthy people across ages. It was with a sample-barcoded 5' primer and a J-beta primer mix that a second PCR of about 6 to 11 cycles was run. TCRdb fed the 5' RACE reads into MiXCR, producing one record per CDR3 protein. The sample yields some 760,000 distinct CDR3 sequences, roughly 25% seen once. These data were also reused for a study on T cells of mothers and their children.

Input material: blood. These TCRs come from a boy younger than 18 in good health.

This clonotype was counted between two and nine times. This chain joins TRBV29-1 and TRBJ2-1, with 8 bases lining up with TRBD2. V was pared by 5 bases and J by 2 bases, with 5 bases of the junction left unmatched. Germline-derived CDR1 and CDR2 are SQVTM and ANQGSEA. The CDR3 has 14 residues. CDR3 sequence: CSVNGGAPYNEQFF. CDR3 nucleotide sequence: TGCAGCGTTAACGGGGGGGCGCCCTACAATGAGCAGTTCTTC.

The CDR3 nucleotides are TGTGCCAGCAGCCCCATTGGGGGCGGGACTGAGGGCTCCTACAATGAGCAGTTCTTC. This translates into CASSPIGGGTEGSYNEQFF. This chain links TRBV7-6 with TRBJ2-1; D is possibly TRBD1 or TRBD2 (6 bases each). V dropped 5 bases and J dropped 0 bases, with 23 bases sitting between them. Germline lookup yields CDR1 SGHVS and CDR2 FNYEAQ. CDR3 length: 19 amino acids. Combining the CDR3 with reference TRBV7-6 and TRBJ2-1 gives the whole variable domain GAGVSQSPRYKVTKRGQDVALRCDPISGHVSLYWYRQALGQGPEFLTYFNYEAQQDKSGLPNDRFSAERPEGSISTLTIQRTEQRDSAMYRCASSPIGGGTEGSYNEQFFGPGTRLTVL.

This clonotype was seen a handful of times. For the CDR3, the DNA is TGTGCCACCAGCAGAGAAGCCCGGGCAACTAATGAAAAACTGTTTTTT. Protein sequence: CATSREARATNEKLFF. This rearrangement joins TRBV15 to TRBJ1-4; no clear D. The CDR3 has 16 residues. Germline V lookup: CDR1 LNHNV, CDR2 YYDKDF (reference sequence). V gave up 0 bases and J gave up 0 bases, with 8 bases separating them.

With regard to this clonotype: The junction does not match germline at one end; this may be a read error. The chain recombines TRBV6-1 with TRBJ2-5; 10 positions match TRBD2. Germline CDR1 MNHNS, CDR2 SASEGT. This CDR3 is 11 amino acids long. The CDR3 region is CASSEAGLANF. The CDR3 DNA follows: TGTGCCAGCAGTGAAGCGGGACTAGCGAACTTC.

The chain uses TRBV28 and TRBJ1-2; D is unclear. The CDR3 is 14 residues long. Germline V gene lookup returns CDR1 MDHEN and CDR2 SYDVKM. V lost 3 bases to trimming and J lost 0 bases, with 8 bases between them. CDR3 region: CASSFAQTNYGYTF. The CDR3 nucleotides read TGTGCCAGCAGTTTTGCCCAAACTAACTATGGCTACACCTTC.

This clonotype came up a few times. The chain combines TRBV2 with TRBJ1-1; 10 bases map to TRBD1. The germline V gene has CDR1 SNHLY and CDR2 FYNNEI. The CDR3 is 13 residues long. V shed 7 bases and J 6 bases; nucleotides not matched to a gene: 5. DNA for the CDR3: TGTGCCAGCATTGACAGGGGGCTATCTGAAGCTTTCTTT. It translates to CASIDRGLSEAFF.

This clonotype has just a few counts. The chain carries TRBV29-1 and TRBJ1-1; no clear D gene. The V gene's germline CDR1 is SQVTM and CDR2 ANQGSEA. The CDR3 is 12 amino acids. The V gene lost 3 bases and the J gene lost 0 bases, with 5 bases spanning the gap. CDR3 in DNA: TGCAGCGTTGATTTTCTGAACACTGAAGCTTTCTTT. Translating gives CSVDFLNTEAFF.

The CDR3 spells CASSLALPLGGANEQFF. The CDR3 coding sequence is TGTGCCAGCAGCTTAGCGCTTCCACTCGGCGGAGCGAATGAGCAGTTCTTC. The chain couples TRBV11-1 to TRBJ2-1; no definite D call. V lost 0 bases and J 7 bases, leaving 19 bases between the germline ends. The CDR3 covers 17 residues. The germline gives CDR1 SGHAT, CDR2 FQDESV (reference sequence).

The rearrangement links TRBV12-3 or TRBV12-4 to TRBJ2-5; the D gene could be TRBD1 or TRBD2 (6 bases each). Judging by the DNA end, TRBJ2-7 fits better; the J call may be wrong. The CDR3 covers 16 residues. The CDR3 here is CASSPGGGPYSYEQYF. The CDR3 DNA reads TGTGCCAGCTCCCCCGGAGGGGGTCCGTACTCCTACGAGCAGTACTTC.

The rearrangement joins TRBV7-2 to TRBJ2-4; 9 nucleotides line up with TRBD1. Germline V lookup: CDR1 SGHTA, CDR2 FQGNSA. J gave up 0 bases and V 7 bases, and 10 bases lay outside the gene matches. The CDR3 covers 17 residues. Here the CDR3 reads CASNAGTGFLAKNIQYF. The CDR3 coding sequence is TGTGCCAGCAACGCCGGGACAGGGTTTTTAGCCAAAAACATTCAGTACTTC. The complete variable domain, with remaining parts taken from reference TRBV7-2 and TRBJ2-4, reads GAGVSQSPSNKVTEKGKDVELRCDPISGHTALYWYRQSLGQGLEFLIYFQGNSAPDKSGLPSDRFSAERTGGSVSTLTIQRTQQEDSAVYLCASNAGTGFLAKNIQYFGAGTRLSVL.

V is TRBV28 and J is TRBJ2-1; 12 bases match TRBD2. The CDR3 sequence is 16 residues long. The germline gives CDR1 MDHEN, CDR2 SYDVKM. Trimming cost V 3 bases and J 10 bases; bases outside gene matches: 10. CDR3 coding DNA: TGTGCCAGCAGTTTTGTGCGCGCTAGCGGGGGGGACGAGCAGTTCTTC. Protein sequence: CASSFVRASGGDEQFF.

This chain connects TRBV6-1 to TRBJ1-5; unclear D gene. V dropped 4 bases and J dropped 2 bases, with 12 bases sitting between them. The CDR3 has 15 residues. Germline loops: CDR1 MNHNS, CDR2 SASEGT. The DNA for the CDR3 is TGTGCCAGCAGTGTTAGGACGGTTGGCAATCAGCCCCAGCATTTT. This encodes CASSVRTVGNQPQHF.

This clonotype has just a few counts. The chain employs TRBV2 and TRBJ2-5; D ambiguous. Germline assignment: CDR1 SNHLY and CDR2 FYNNEI. This CDR3 contains 14 residues. V lost 6 bases, J lost 4 bases, and 15 bases lay in between. The CDR3 region is CASSDPSLPETQYF. The CDR3 DNA is TGTGCCAGCAGCGACCCGAGTCTGCCAGAGACCCAGTACTTC.